This T cell receptor (beta chain) is drawn from a study of blood T cell repertoires in COVID-19. Study as a whole: Samples taken during acute and convalescent COVID-19 were collected in the United States, Italy and Spain.

Produced via immunoSEQ multiplex PCR; TCRdb's table is partial and in-frame only. The sample yields roughly 250,000 clones, over 75% seen once. This clone was found once. The CDR3 is made up of 15 amino acids. J lost 4 bases, V lost 2 bases, and 5 bases had no gene match. Germline V gene sequence: CDR1 KGHSH, CDR2 LQKENI. The receptor was derived from a woman aged 30 to 39 with acute or convalescent COVID-19. The rearrangement uses TRBV18 and TRBJ2-1, with 7 bases that match TRBD1. The sample taken for sequencing was peripheral blood. The CDR3 reads CASSPRQGRYNEQFF. Written as DNA, the CDR3 is TGTGCCAGCTCACCAAGACAGGGTCGTTACAATGAGCAGTTCTTC.